Following are 6 T cell receptor beta chains from one sample sequenced in a study of blood T cell repertoires in COVID-19. Clones were sequenced by immunoSEQ multiplex PCR, and TCRdb holds only the in-frame ones, with some missing. Among tens of thousands of clones listed, about 93% were seen once. Specimen: peripheral blood. The receptors come from a woman older than 75 with acute or convalescent COVID-19.

The chain joins TRBV3-1 (or the pseudogene TRBV3-2) to TRBJ1-1; possibly TRBD1 for D (6 bases). V dropped 0 bases and J dropped 5 bases, with 13 bases sitting between them. Germline loops: CDR1 LGHDT, CDR2 YNNKEL (reference sequence). This CDR3 is 15 amino acids long. The CDR3 loop is CASSQDGGRGTEAFF. Written as DNA, the CDR3 is TGTGCCAGCAGCCAAGATGGGGGCCGAGGGACTGAAGCTTTCTTT.

This sequence joins TRBV25-1 and TRBJ1-2; the match to TRBD1 covers 8 bases. Trimming took 5 bases from V and 5 from J; bases not matched to a gene: 10. Per germline, CDR1 MGHDK and CDR2 SYGVNS. This CDR3 is 15 amino acids long. CDR3 nucleotide sequence: TGTGCCAGCAGTTTCCCCGGGACAGGTTATTATGGCTACACCTTC. This codes for CASSFPGTGYYGYTF.

This sequence joins TRBV19 and TRBJ2-4, with 10 bases lining up with TRBD1. V gave up 7 bases and J gave up 6 bases; unmatched junction bases: 12. The V gene's germline CDR1 is LNHDA and CDR2 SQIVND (reference sequence). The CDR3 has 16 residues. In nucleotides, the CDR3 is TGTGCCAGTAACTCCGGGACAGGGGAATTGGGAAACATTCAGTACTTC. Residues: CASNSGTGELGNIQYF.

The chain combines TRBV9 with TRBJ2-1; tentatively, D is TRBD1 (6 bases). CDR3 size: 15 residues. Per germline, CDR1 SGDLS and CDR2 YYNGEE. The ends were cut back, 4 bases at V and 0 bases at J, with 11 bases in the middle. CDR3: CASSIRQVSYNEQFF. CDR3 nucleotides: TGTGCCAGCAGCATTCGACAGGTCTCCTACAATGAGCAGTTCTTC. Based on the CDR3 plus reference TRBV9 and TRBJ2-1, the full variable domain is DSGVTQTPKHLITATGQRVTLRCSPRSGDLSVYWYQQSLDQGLQFLIQYYNGEERAKGNILERFSAQQFPDLHSELNLSSLELGDSALYFCASSIRQVSYNEQFFGPGTRLTVL.

This chain uses TRBV9 with TRBJ2-5; 8 bases fit TRBD1. Looked up from germline, CDR1 is SGDLS and CDR2 is YYNGEE. This CDR3 region has 17 residues. After removal of 1 base from V and 5 bases from J, the junction contained 13 bases not matched to a gene. CDR3 amino acids: CASSVNWGAGGMETQYF. The CDR3 region has the DNA TGTGCCAGCAGCGTAAATTGGGGGGCAGGGGGCATGGAGACCCAGTACTTC.

The chain uses TRBV28 and TRBJ1-5; 8 bases align to TRBD1. This CDR3 spans 14 amino acids. V shed 8 bases, J shed 5 bases, and the junction held 8 bases outside the gene matches. Germline V CDR1 and CDR2: MDHEN, SYDVKM. The CDR3 is CASGPGQDHQPQHF. For the CDR3, the DNA is TGTGCCAGCGGGCCGGGACAGGACCATCAGCCCCAGCATTTT.